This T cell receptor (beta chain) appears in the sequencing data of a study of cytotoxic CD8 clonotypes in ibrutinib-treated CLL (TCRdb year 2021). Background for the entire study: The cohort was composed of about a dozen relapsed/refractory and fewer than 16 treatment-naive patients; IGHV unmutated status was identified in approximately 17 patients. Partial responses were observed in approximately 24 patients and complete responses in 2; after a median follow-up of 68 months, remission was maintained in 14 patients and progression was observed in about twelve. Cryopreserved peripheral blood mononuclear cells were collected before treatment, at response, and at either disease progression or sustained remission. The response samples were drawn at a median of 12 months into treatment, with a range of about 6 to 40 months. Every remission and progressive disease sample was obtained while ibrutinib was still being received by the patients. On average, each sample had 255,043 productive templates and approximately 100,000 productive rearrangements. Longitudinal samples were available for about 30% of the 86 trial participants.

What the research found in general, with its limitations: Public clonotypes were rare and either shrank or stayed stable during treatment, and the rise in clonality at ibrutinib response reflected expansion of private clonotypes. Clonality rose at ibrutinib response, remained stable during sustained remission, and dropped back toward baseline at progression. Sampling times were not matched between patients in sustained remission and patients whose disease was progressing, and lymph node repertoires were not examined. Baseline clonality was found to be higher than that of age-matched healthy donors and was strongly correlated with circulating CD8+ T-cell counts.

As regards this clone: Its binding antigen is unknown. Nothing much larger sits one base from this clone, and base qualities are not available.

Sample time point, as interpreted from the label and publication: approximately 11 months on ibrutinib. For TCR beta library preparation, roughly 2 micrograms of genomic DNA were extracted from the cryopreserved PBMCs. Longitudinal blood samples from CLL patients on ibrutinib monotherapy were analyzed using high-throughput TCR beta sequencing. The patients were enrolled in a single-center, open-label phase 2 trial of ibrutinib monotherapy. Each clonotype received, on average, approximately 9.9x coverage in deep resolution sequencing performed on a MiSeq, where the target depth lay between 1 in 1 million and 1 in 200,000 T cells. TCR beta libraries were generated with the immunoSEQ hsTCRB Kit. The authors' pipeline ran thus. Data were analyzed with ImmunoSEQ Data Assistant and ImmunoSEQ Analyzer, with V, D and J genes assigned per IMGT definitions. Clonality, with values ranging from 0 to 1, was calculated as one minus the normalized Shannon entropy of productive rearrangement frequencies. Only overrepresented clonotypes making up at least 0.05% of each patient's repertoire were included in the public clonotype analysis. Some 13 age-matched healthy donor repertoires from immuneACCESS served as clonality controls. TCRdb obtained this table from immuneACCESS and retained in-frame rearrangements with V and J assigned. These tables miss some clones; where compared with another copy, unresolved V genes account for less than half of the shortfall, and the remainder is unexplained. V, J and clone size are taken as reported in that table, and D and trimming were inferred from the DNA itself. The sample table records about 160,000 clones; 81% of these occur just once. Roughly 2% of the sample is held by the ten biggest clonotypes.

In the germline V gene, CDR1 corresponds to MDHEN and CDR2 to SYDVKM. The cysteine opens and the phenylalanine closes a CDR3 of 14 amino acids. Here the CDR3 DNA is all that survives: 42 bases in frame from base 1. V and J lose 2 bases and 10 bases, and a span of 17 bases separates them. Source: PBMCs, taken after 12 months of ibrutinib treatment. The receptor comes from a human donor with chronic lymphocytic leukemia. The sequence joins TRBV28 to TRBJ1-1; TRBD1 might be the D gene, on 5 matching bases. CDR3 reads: CASSLGGIGDGAFF. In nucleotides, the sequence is TGTGCCAGCAGTTTAGGGGGTATCGGTGATGGAGCTTTCTTT.